What follows are 21 T cell receptor beta chains derived from one specimen sequenced in a study of cytomegalovirus exposure and HLA in healthy donors. 60 Vbeta and 13 Jbeta primers were used in PCR. Sequencing used immunoSEQ multiplex PCR; TCRdb keeps in-frame clones, though not all of them. The sample yields 150,000 to 200,000 clones, roughly 76% seen once. The material sequenced was PBMCs. The receptor set was obtained from a human donor in good health.

V and J are TRBV5-1 and TRBJ1-4; 10 positions agree with TRBD1. Per the germline V gene, CDR1 is SGHRS and CDR2 is YFSETQ. The CDR3 contains 16 residues. The ends lost 4 bases at V and 4 bases at J; junction bases unmatched: 7. CDR3 protein: CASSPTGQGFNEKLFF. As DNA, the CDR3 is TGCGCCAGCAGCCCTACGGGACAGGGGTTTAATGAAAAACTGTTTTTT.

This clone was observed a handful of times. The chain uses TRBV5-1 and TRBJ2-1; D perhaps matches TRBD2 (5 bases). The ends were cut back, 0 bases at V and 10 bases at J, with 8 bases in the middle. This CDR3 has 12 residues. Germline V gives CDR1 SGHRS, CDR2 YFSETQ. The CDR3 is CASSLERGEQFF. The CDR3 nucleotides read TGCGCCAGCAGCTTGGAGCGCGGGGAGCAGTTCTTC. Drawing the rest from reference TRBV5-1 and TRBJ2-1, the complete variable domain is KAGVTQTPRYLIKTRGQQVTLSCSPISGHRSVSWYQQTPGQGLQFLFEYFSETQRNKGNFPGRFSGRQFSNSRSEMNVSTLELGDSALYLCASSLERGEQFFGPGTRLTVL.

The chain joins TRBV2 to TRBJ2-3; the D gene is possibly TRBD2 (6 bases). Trimming shortened V by 0 bases and J by 5 bases, and 12 bases separated the two germline ends. Germline V gene lookup returns CDR1 SNHLY and CDR2 FYNNEI. The CDR3 is made up of 15 amino acids. The CDR3 DNA reads as TGTGCCAGCAGTGAAGCGCTCGGACTACAAGATACGCAGTATTTT. Protein product: CASSEALGLQDTQYF.

V usage is TRBV6-1 and J usage is TRBJ1-5; 7 nucleotides line up with TRBD1. CDR1 and CDR2 from the germline V gene are MNHNS and SASEGT. This CDR3 contains 14 residues. Unmatched junction bases numbered 4, after V lost 6 bases and J lost 2 bases. The CDR3 DNA is TGTGCCAGCAGGGGGACAGTGGGCAATCAGCCCCAGCATTTT. This codes for CASRGTVGNQPQHF.

The table lists this clone with a few counts. The CDR3 is CASSQGPRGTEAFF. CDR3 DNA sequence: TGTGCCAGCAGCCAAGGTCCCAGAGGCACTGAAGCTTTCTTT. The chain recombines TRBV4-2 with TRBJ1-1; no clear D gene. Germline-derived CDR1 and CDR2 are LGHNA and YNFKEQ. Trimming took 1 base from V and 4 from J, leaving 10 bases between them. CDR3 length: 14 amino acids.

The chain has TRBV6-1 and TRBJ2-2; TRBD1 matches 9 bases. The germline CDR1 and CDR2 sequences are MNHNS and SASEGT. V was clipped by 6 bases and J by 6 bases; unmatched bases: 8. The CDR3 covers 15 residues. CDR3 sequence reads: CASRIGTGKAGELFF. Here the CDR3 DNA reads TGTGCCAGCAGGATCGGGACAGGGAAGGCCGGGGAGCTGTTTTTT.

The chain couples TRBV5-1 to TRBJ2-3, with a possible D match to TRBD2 (6 bases). V lost 0 bases to trimming and J lost 2 bases, with 16 bases between them. CDR1 and CDR2 (germline): SGHRS, YFSETQ. The CDR3 contains 17 residues. The CDR3 nucleotides read TGCGCCAGCAGCTTGGTAGAAAGGGACTCACTCACAGATACGCAGTATTTT. It is translated as CASSLVERDSLTDTQYF.

V gene TRBV7-9 combines with J gene TRBJ1-6; 9 nucleotides line up with TRBD1. Germline CDR1 is SEHNR and CDR2 is FQNEAQ (reference sequence). Germline trimming cut 4 bases from V and 11 bases from J; bases unmatched to any gene: 6. The CDR3 totals 14 residues. The CDR3 bases are TGTGCCAGCAGCTCCAGACAGGGGGGGGCACCCCTCCACTTT. This translates into CASSSRQGGAPLHF.

This chain uses TRBV4-1 with TRBJ1-2; D gene uncertain. Germline CDR1 and CDR2: MGHRA and YSYEKL. V was cut by 0 bases and J by 7 bases, with 9 bases left in between. The length of the CDR3 is 13 residues. The CDR3 is CASSQDLAAGYTF. The CDR3, as DNA: TGCGCCAGCAGCCAAGATCTCGCGGCTGGCTACACCTTC.

The chain recombines TRBV6-6 with TRBJ2-7; 11 bases agree with TRBD2. The junction had 11 bases not matched to a gene; V was cut back by 6 bases and J by 7 bases. This CDR3 region has 15 residues. CDR1 is MNHNY and CDR2 is SVGAGI in the germline V gene (reference sequence). Here the CDR3 reads CASSDDSGGAWEQYF. CDR3 in DNA: TGTGCCAGCAGCGACGATAGCGGGGGGGCCTGGGAGCAGTACTTC.

The chain links TRBV9 to TRBJ1-1; D is perhaps TRBD1 (6 bases). The V gene lost 0 bases and the J gene lost 4 bases, with 13 bases spanning the gap. The CDR3 contains 15 residues. Per the germline V gene, CDR1 is SGDLS and CDR2 is YYNGEE. The CDR3: CASSVGNTGPTEAFF. DNA of the CDR3: TGTGCCAGCAGCGTAGGAAACACAGGGCCCACTGAAGCTTTCTTT.

The chain recombines TRBV5-6 with TRBJ2-3; D is unresolved. Deletions cut 0 bases from V and 3 bases from J, with 5 bases between. The CDR3 loop spans 13 amino acids. CDR1 and CDR2 (germline): SGHDT, YYEEEE. CDR3 nucleotide sequence: TGTGCCAGCAGCTTGGCGGGTACAGATACGCAGTATTTT. Translating gives CASSLAGTDTQYF.

This chain uses TRBV5-1 with TRBJ2-7; the match to TRBD1 covers 7 bases. V lost 4 bases to trimming and J lost 2 bases; unmatched junction nucleotides: 9. This CDR3 has 15 amino acids. Germline values: CDR1 SGHRS, CDR2 YFSETQ. CDR3 residues: CASSPTQGLTYEQYF. The DNA for the CDR3 is TGCGCCAGCAGCCCAACACAGGGGCTAACCTACGAGCAGTACTTC.

The chain has TRBV10-2 and TRBJ1-4; no reliable D call. V was cut by 3 bases and J by 8 bases, with 7 bases left in between. This CDR3 spans 12 amino acids. Germline V gene sequence: CDR1 WSHSY, CDR2 SAAADI. CDR3 loop: CASSDIGEKLFF. The CDR3 region has the DNA TGCGCCAGCAGTGACATTGGCGAAAAACTGTTTTTT.

The chain is built from TRBV7-9 and TRBJ2-3; D is possibly TRBD2 (6 bases). The CDR3 runs to 15 residues. Trimming cost V 1 base and J 3 bases, with 11 bases left between them. Per the germline V gene, CDR1 is SEHNR and CDR2 is FQNEAQ (reference sequence). The CDR3 protein is CASSLGLAMTDTQYF. CDR3 DNA: TGTGCCAGCAGCTTAGGTCTAGCGATGACAGATACGCAGTATTTT.

The chain is built from TRBV6-1 and TRBJ2-3; D possibly corresponds to TRBD2 (6 bases). The CDR3 consists of 13 residues. The germline V gene has CDR1 MNHNS and CDR2 SASEGT. V was cut by 8 bases and J by 5 bases, with 14 bases left in between. The CDR3 nucleotides are TGTGCCAGCTTAGTTGTCGGGGGAGATACGCAGTATTTT. This translates into CASLVVGGDTQYF.

The gene calls are TRBV23-1 and TRBJ1-5, with TRBD1 as a possible D gene (6 bases). TRBV23-1 is an ORF, and what it does is uncertain. CDR3 size: 20 residues. V was trimmed by 0 bases and J by 0 bases, leaving 21 bases between them. CDR3 loop: CASSQSPGHTSGYSNQPQHF. The CDR3 bases are TGCGCCAGCAGTCAATCTCCGGGACATACATCGGGCTATAGCAATCAGCCCCAGCATTTT.

The CDR3 is CASSQGQINGYTF. The CDR3 DNA follows: TGTGCCAGCAGTCAGGGGCAGATTAATGGCTACACCTTC. V gene TRBV27 combines with J gene TRBJ1-2; TRBD1 is a possible D gene (6 bases). Germline CDR1 MNHEY, CDR2 SMNVEV (reference sequence). The CDR3 is made up of 13 amino acids. Deletions cut 5 bases from V and 6 bases from J, with 13 bases between.

CDR3 DNA: TGCGCCAGCAGCCCGGGAAACACCATATATTTT. Protein product: CASSPGNTIYF. V usage is TRBV5-1 and J usage is TRBJ1-3, with D unclear. V lost 4 bases and J lost 4, with 3 bases in between. Germline V gene sequence: CDR1 SGHRS, CDR2 YFSETQ. This CDR3 contains 11 residues.

A single count supports this clone. The chain recombines TRBV19 with TRBJ1-1; 9 bases are shared with TRBD1. This CDR3 is built from 15 residues. The J segment lost 6 bases and the V segment lost 2 bases, leaving 7 bases of the junction unmatched. CDR1 and CDR2 from the germline V gene are LNHDA and SQIVND (reference sequence). CDR3 sequence: CASSITGGAAAEAFF. The CDR3 DNA is TGTGCCAGTAGTATAACAGGGGGCGCGGCAGCTGAAGCTTTCTTT.

The rearrangement links TRBV4-1 to TRBJ2-5; the D is unclear. V dropped 3 bases and J dropped 1 base, with 6 bases sitting between them. CDR1 MGHRA and CDR2 YSYEKL come from the germline V gene. The CDR3 totals 13 residues. CDR3 sequence: CASSQELQETQYF. For the CDR3, the DNA is TGCGCCAGCAGCCAGGAGCTCCAAGAGACCCAGTACTTC.